Presented here are 8 T cell receptor beta chains from one specimen sequenced in a study of CD8 T cells in ankylosing spondylitis. Points from the study as a whole: A TCR beta motif of several highly homologous variants seemed to mark ankylosing spondylitis blood.

Antigens of these TCRs are unknown. TCRdb fed the 5' RACE reads into MiXCR, producing one record per CDR3 protein. This sample yields over 700,000 distinct CDR3 sequences, of which over 15% are seen a single time; 15% to 20% belongs to the top ten. Material: blood, either unsorted or a sorted T cell fraction (not recorded which). Receptors were obtained from a male donor with ankylosing spondylitis.

J is TRBJ2-7 and V is TRBV28; 11 nucleotides line up with TRBD1. This CDR3 has 13 amino acids. V shed 8 bases, J shed 3 bases, and the junction held 3 bases outside the gene matches. In germline, CDR1 is MDHEN, CDR2 SYDVKM. DNA of the CDR3: TGTGCCAGCTGGGGACAGGGGGACTACGAGCAGTACTTC. Residues: CASWGQGDYEQYF.

The sample holds many counts of this clonotype. The chain couples TRBV28 to TRBJ2-7; possible D gene TRBD1, 6 bases. The germline V and J ends were trimmed by 6 bases and 1 base, with 13 bases remaining between them. The CDR3 runs 14 residues. The germline V gene has CDR1 MDHEN and CDR2 SYDVKM. CDR3 DNA: TGTGCCAGCAGCCTCAGTGGGACATCCTACGAGCAGTACTTC. Amino acids: CASSLSGTSYEQYF. Together with reference TRBV28 and TRBJ2-7, the CDR3 gives the full variable domain: DVKVTQSSRYLVKRTGEKVFLECVQDMDHENMFWYRQDPGLGLRLIYFSYDVKMKEKGDIPEGYSVSREKKERFSLILESASTNQTSMYLCASSLSGTSYEQYFGPGTRLTVT.

J is TRBJ2-2 and V is TRBV7-2; 12 positions agree with TRBD1. Germline-derived CDR1 and CDR2 are SGHTA and FQGNSA. Trimming at V came to 0 bases and at J to 9 bases, leaving 20 bases not matched to a gene. The CDR3 extends over 21 amino acids. CDR3 sequence reads: CASSLAGGLGTGTGGAWELFF. The CDR3 coding sequence is TGTGCCAGCAGCTTAGCGGGGGGTCTCGGGACCGGGACAGGGGGCGCGTGGGAGCTGTTTTTT.

V and J are TRBV9 and TRBJ1-5; 7 bases are a match to TRBD1. The CDR3 totals 16 residues. The J segment lost 0 bases and the V segment lost 4 bases, leaving 7 bases of the junction unmatched. Germline assignment: CDR1 SGDLS and CDR2 YYNGEE. The CDR3 nucleotides are TGTGCCAGCAGCCCCGGGACAGAGTATAGCAATCAGCCCCAGCATTTT. It encodes CASSPGTEYSNQPQHF.

This clonotype was counted many times. The chain has TRBV6-1 and TRBJ1-5, with 8 bases fitting TRBD1. The CDR3 length is 16 residues. The germline CDR1 and CDR2 sequences are MNHNS and SASEGT. The J segment lost 7 bases and the V segment lost 4 bases, leaving 12 bases of the junction unmatched. Here the CDR3 reads CASSGPRDRSGQPQHF. DNA of the CDR3: TGTGCCAGCAGTGGCCCCCGGGACAGGTCCGGGCAGCCCCAGCATTTT.

This chain uses TRBV28 with TRBJ2-7; D perhaps matches TRBD2 (5 bases). V was trimmed by 3 bases and J by 0 bases, leaving 9 bases between them. Germline V lookup: CDR1 MDHEN, CDR2 SYDVKM. The CDR3 runs to 14 residues. The CDR3 spells CASSFGLNSYEQYF. The CDR3 DNA reads as TGTGCCAGCAGTTTTGGACTGAACTCCTACGAGCAGTACTTC. The variable domain in full, completed from reference TRBV28 and TRBJ2-7, reads DVKVTQSSRYLVKRTGEKVFLECVQDMDHENMFWYRQDPGLGLRLIYFSYDVKMKEKGDIPEGYSVSREKKERFSLILESASTNQTSMYLCASSFGLNSYEQYFGPGTRLTVT.

A few counts support this clonotype. CDR3 region: CASSQDEVVADTQYF. In DNA form, the CDR3 reads TGCGCCAGCAGCCAAGACGAAGTAGTCGCAGATACGCAGTATTTT. The chain links TRBV4-3 to TRBJ2-3; D gene unclear. Trimming took 0 bases from V and 4 from J, leaving 11 bases between them. Germline assignment: CDR1 LGHNA and CDR2 YSLEER. This CDR3 spans 15 amino acids.

J is TRBJ2-2 and V is TRBV20-1; D call uncertain. Germline V lookup: CDR1 DFQATT, CDR2 SNEGSKA (reference sequence). The CDR3 contains 15 residues. V lost 3 bases and J 5 bases, leaving 16 bases between the germline ends. This chain's CDR3 is CSARGWGKLTGELFF. The DNA for the CDR3 is TGCAGTGCTAGGGGGTGGGGTAAACTTACCGGGGAGCTGTTTTTT.